Detailed here is one T cell receptor beta chain. The CDR3 runs 15 residues. CDR1 and CDR2 (germline): SGHNT, YENEEA. V was clipped by 5 bases and J by 3 bases, with 14 bases between them. This sample was included in a study of blood T cell repertoires in COVID-19. Study summary: Sites in the United States, Italy and Spain provided acute and convalescent COVID-19 samples. The analysed material was cDNA or gDNA that came from T cells, B-cell-depleted T cells, or PBMCs.

Sequencing was performed with immunoSEQ multiplex PCR; in TCRdb, only in-frame clones are kept and a portion is missing. The table includes about 170,000 clones, around 81% detected once. The chain links TRBV11-3 to TRBJ2-1; D possibly corresponds to TRBD1 (6 bases). Sequences were obtained from peripheral blood. This TCR derives from a man between 65 and 85 years old with active or convalescent COVID-19. The CDR3 region has the DNA TGTGCCAGCAGCCCACAGGGTACGGACTACAATGAGCAGTTCTTC. Translating gives CASSPQGTDYNEQFF.